This T cell receptor beta chain was captured in a study of cytomegalovirus exposure and HLA in healthy donors. Overall study findings and caveats: Cytomegalovirus association was listed for approximately 150 TCR beta chains. Earlier analysis looked at TCR beta V segments, and most were productive about 87% or about 30% of the time.

Trimming shortened V by 3 bases and J by 2 bases, and 11 bases separated the two germline ends. The length of the CDR3 is 14 residues. Germline lookup yields CDR1 SQVTM and CDR2 ANQGSEA. The study ran its PCR with 60 Vbeta and 13 Jbeta primers. The data were produced by immunoSEQ multiplex PCR, yet TCRdb's version contains in-frame clones alone and is incomplete. The table has about 130,000 clones, 65% to 90% seen once. A remark on this clone: Its specificity is not known.

The material sequenced was PBMCs. The V and J genes are TRBV29-1 and TRBJ2-1, with TRBD1 as a possible D gene (5 bases). The TCR sequence derives from a girl aged 2 to 10 in good health and CMV-seronegative. In DNA form, the CDR3 reads TGCAGCGTTGAGGAAGGGGCAGCCTACAATGAGCAGTTCTTC. Translated: CSVEEGAAYNEQFF.